This T cell receptor beta chain is drawn from a study of T-cell memory formation after mild COVID-19. Trimming took off 8 bases at V and 1 base at J, with 8 bases between the two ends. This CDR3 contains 12 residues. Looked up from germline, CDR1 is MDHEN and CDR2 is SYDVKM. Constant-segment primers were used for 5'RACE, and the resulting TCR alpha and TCR beta cDNA libraries carried sample barcodes and UMIs. Using its own MiXCR run on the 5' RACE reads, TCRdb lists one record per CDR3 protein. The data show 250,000 to 300,000 distinct CDR3 sequences, with 15% to 20% seen just once and more than 20% held by the top ten.

This clonotype was sampled from a man between 18 and 29 years old who had mild COVID-19 (a few samples of this study predate the infection). Cell type and time point are not known. The specimen sequenced was PBMCs or a T cell subset sorted from them (not recorded which). This chain links TRBV28 with TRBJ2-5, with D tentatively TRBD2 (6 bases). The CDR3 nucleotides are TGTGCCAGCGGGGGGACCCAAGAGACCCAGTACTTC. Translation gives CASGGTQETQYF.